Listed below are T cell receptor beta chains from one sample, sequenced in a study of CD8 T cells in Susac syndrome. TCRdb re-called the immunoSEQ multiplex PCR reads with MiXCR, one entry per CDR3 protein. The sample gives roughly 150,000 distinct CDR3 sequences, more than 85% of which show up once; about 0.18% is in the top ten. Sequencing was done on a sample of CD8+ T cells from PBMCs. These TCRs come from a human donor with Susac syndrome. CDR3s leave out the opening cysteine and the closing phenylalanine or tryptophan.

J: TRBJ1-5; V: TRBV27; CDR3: ASSLIRNQPQH
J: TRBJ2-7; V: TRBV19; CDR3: ASSMGAGTYEQY
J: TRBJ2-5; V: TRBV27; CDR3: ASSYGGGLQETQY
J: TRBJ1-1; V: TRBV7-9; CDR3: ASVVDTEAF
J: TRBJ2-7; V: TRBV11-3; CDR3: ASSLLPTDTYEQY
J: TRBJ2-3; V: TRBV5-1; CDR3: ASSGTREGHDTDTQY
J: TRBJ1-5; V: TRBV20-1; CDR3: SARTGNQPQH
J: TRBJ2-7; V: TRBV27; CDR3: ASSPQGRTAITYEQY
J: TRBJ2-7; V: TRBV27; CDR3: ASSSGLAGGYEQY
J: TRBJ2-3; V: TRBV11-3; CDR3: ASSLGTPLDTQY
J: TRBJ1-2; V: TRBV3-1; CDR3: ASTPEVAYYGYT
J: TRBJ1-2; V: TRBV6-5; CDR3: ASSVATAVNYT
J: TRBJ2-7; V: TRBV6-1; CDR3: ASSVLARYEQY
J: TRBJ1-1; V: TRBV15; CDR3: ATSRPDRDTEAF
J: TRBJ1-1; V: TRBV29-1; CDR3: SVDGLMNTEAF
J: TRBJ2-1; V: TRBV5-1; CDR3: ASEIGTSNNEQF
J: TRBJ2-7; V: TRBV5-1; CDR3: ASSLGAGGGTYEQY
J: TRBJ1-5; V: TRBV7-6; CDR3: ASSLGLGGPHQPQH
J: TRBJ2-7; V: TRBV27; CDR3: ASSLEGAGRGEQY
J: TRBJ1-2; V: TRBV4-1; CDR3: ASSQDDRAGYGYT
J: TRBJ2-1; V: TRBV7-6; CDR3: ASSLGGTNEQF
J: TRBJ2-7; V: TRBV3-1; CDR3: ASSQDITRTYEQY
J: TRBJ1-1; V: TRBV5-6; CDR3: ASSQTGWTEAF
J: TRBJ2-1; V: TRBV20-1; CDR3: SASPGLISNNEQF
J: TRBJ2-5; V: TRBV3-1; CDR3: ASSRLRQETQY
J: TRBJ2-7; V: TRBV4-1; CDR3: ASSQDRTSGSYEQY
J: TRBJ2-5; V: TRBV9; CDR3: ASSVYGGREQETQY
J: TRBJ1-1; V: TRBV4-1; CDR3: ASSQGLPANTEAF